One and the same sample provided the 23 T cell receptor beta chains below, sequenced in a study of cytomegalovirus exposure and HLA in healthy donors. Measured with immunoSEQ multiplex PCR; TCRdb has only the in-frame clones, and not every one. The sample holds about 49,000 clones, about 90% seen once. The sequenced sample was PBMCs. These receptors were collected from a man younger than 30 in good health and CMV-seronegative.

The chain recombines TRBV2 with TRBJ1-5, with 7 bases aligning to TRBD1. J lost 1 base, V lost 5 bases, and 2 bases had no gene match. The V gene's germline CDR1 is SNHLY and CDR2 FYNNEI. This CDR3 region has 14 residues. CDR3 sequence: CASSQGESNQPQHF. For the CDR3, the DNA is TGTGCCAGCAGTCAGGGGGAAAGCAATCAGCCCCAGCATTTT.

In its sample, this clone was seen once. The V gene is TRBV2, the J gene TRBJ1-2; 9 positions agree with TRBD1. CDR3 length: 16 residues. Germline CDR1 SNHLY, CDR2 FYNNEI. Unmatched junction bases numbered 9, after V lost 3 bases and J lost 4 bases. The CDR3 region is CASSDTRQGGTYGYTF. Written as DNA, the CDR3 is TGTGCCAGCAGTGATACCCGACAGGGGGGGACCTATGGCTACACCTTC.

V and J are TRBV7-9 and TRBJ2-2; TRBD2 agrees at 7 bases. The CDR3 loop spans 14 amino acids. The trim removed 4 bases at V and 3 bases at J, leaving 2 bases unmatched. Germline V gene sequence: CDR1 SEHNR, CDR2 FQNEAQ (reference sequence). The DNA for the CDR3 is TGTGCCAGCAGCTCCCGGGGGGACACCGGGGAGCTGTTTTTT. This sequence encodes CASSSRGDTGELFF.

This clone was counted a single time. The chain carries TRBV18 and TRBJ1-2; no clear D. Germline CDR1 reads KGHSH; CDR2 reads LQKENI. The CDR3 loop spans 12 amino acids. Trimming shortened V by 6 bases and J by 6 bases, and 11 bases separated the two germline ends. The CDR3 is CASSLAGDGYTF. Here the CDR3 DNA reads TGTGCCAGCTCCCTTGCTGGAGATGGCTACACCTTC. The variable domain in full, completed from reference TRBV18 and TRBJ1-2, reads NAGVMQNPRHLVRRRGQEARLRCSPMKGHSHVYWYRQLPEEGLKFMVYLQKENIIDESGMPKERFSAEFPKEGPSILRIQQVVRGDSAAYFCASSLAGDGYTFGSGTRLTVV.

This clone was counted a few times. At one end, the junction sequence differs from germline, possibly due to a read error. The rearrangement joins TRBV9 to TRBJ2-1, with D possibly matching TRBD2 (6 bases). The CDR3 spans 15 residues. Germline V gives CDR1 SGDLS, CDR2 YYNGEE. In DNA form, the CDR3 reads TGTGCCAGCACCGTAGGAGGGAGTTGGAACAATGAGCAGTTCTTC. This sequence encodes CASTVGGSWNNEQFF.

CDR3 DNA: TGTGCCAGCAGCTCAAGCGACGGGATCTACAATGAGCAGTTCTTC. Translated, it gives CASSSSDGIYNEQFF. The J gene is TRBJ2-1, the V gene TRBV7-9; possible D gene TRBD2, 5 bases. Trimming pared 4 bases from V and 3 bases from J, leaving 13 bases between. The CDR3 consists of 15 residues. From germline, CDR1 is SEHNR and CDR2 FQNEAQ (reference sequence).

The chain joins TRBV2 to TRBJ2-7; D is perhaps TRBD2 (5 bases). The germline V gene encodes CDR1 SNHLY and CDR2 FYNNEI. The CDR3 spans 15 residues. Trimming pared 7 bases from V and 0 bases from J, leaving 16 bases between. CDR3 bases: TGTGCCAGCACCCCTGGGGAGAGCGGCTCCTACGAGCAGTACTTC. Encoded protein: CASTPGESGSYEQYF.

This sequence joins TRBV10-3 and TRBJ2-7, with 11 bases fitting TRBD1. Losses at the gene ends were 5 bases for V and 6 bases for J; bases not matched to a gene: 9. The CDR3 has 15 amino acids. CDR1 is ENHRY, CDR2 SYGVKD, per germline. CDR3 nucleotides: TGTGCCATCAGTTGGGGGCGGACAGGGGGCGGCGAGCAGTACTTC. Translating it yields CAISWGRTGGGEQYF.

The V call is TRBV7-3, the J call TRBJ1-5; 9 bases map to TRBD1. The CDR3 consists of 18 residues. CDR1 is SGHTA, CDR2 FQGTGA, per germline. V trimming: 5 bases; J trimming: 5 bases; junction bases outside the gene matches: 16. The CDR3 coding sequence is TGTGCCAGCAGCCCCAAGGTAGCGAAGGACAGGGGCTATCAGCCCCAGCATTTT. This sequence encodes CASSPKVAKDRGYQPQHF. Using reference TRBV7-3 and TRBJ1-5 for the parts outside the CDR3, the full variable domain is GAGVSQTPSNKVTEKGKYVELRCDPISGHTALYWYRQSLGQGPEFLIYFQGTGAADDSGLPNDRFFAVRPEGSVSTLKIQRTERGDSAVYLCASSPKVAKDRGYQPQHFGDGTRLSIL.

The chain carries TRBV19 and TRBJ2-3, with D unresolved. V gave up 2 bases and J gave up 0 bases, with 9 bases separating them. This CDR3 is 15 amino acids long. Germline values: CDR1 LNHDA, CDR2 SQIVND (reference sequence). CDR3 in DNA: TGTGCCAGTAGTATAAGATCCGCGAGCACAGATACGCAGTATTTT. It is translated as CASSIRSASTDTQYF.

The J gene is TRBJ2-7, the V gene TRBV9, with TRBD2 matching over 10 bases. CDR3 length: 17 amino acids. Trimming took 3 bases from V and 6 from J; bases not matched to a gene: 15. Germline CDR1 is SGDLS and CDR2 is YYNGEE. DNA for the CDR3: TGTGCCAGCAGCGAGGCCCCGGGGCTAGCGGGAGTTGGCGAGCAGTACTTC. It yields the protein CASSEAPGLAGVGEQYF.

The chain uses TRBV7-9 and TRBJ1-1; TRBD1 is a possible D gene (5 bases). The V end was cut by 2 bases, the J end by 3 bases, with 16 bases between. CDR1 and CDR2 from the germline V gene are SEHNR and FQNEAQ (reference sequence). The CDR3 sequence is 16 residues long. For the CDR3, the DNA is TGTGCCAGCAGCTTACTGCAGGGCGGAGGGTACACTGAAGCTTTCTTT. It yields the protein CASSLLQGGGYTEAFF.

The count of this clone is one. This chain connects TRBV4-1 to TRBJ2-7; D is possibly TRBD1 (6 bases). The germline gives CDR1 MGHRA, CDR2 YSYEKL. The V gene lost 0 bases and the J gene lost 3 bases, with 12 bases spanning the gap. The CDR3 extends over 15 amino acids. CDR3 sequence: CASSQDPGQYYEQYF. In nucleotides, the CDR3 is TGCGCCAGCAGCCAAGACCCTGGACAGTACTACGAGCAGTACTTC.

The J gene is TRBJ2-5, the V gene TRBV11-1, with D possibly TRBD1 on 5 matching bases. Trimming shortened V by 5 bases and J by 4 bases, and 11 bases separated the two germline ends. CDR3 length equals 13 residues. The germline gives CDR1 SGHAT, CDR2 FQDESV (reference sequence). The CDR3: CASSQGVGETQYF. CDR3 DNA sequence: TGTGCCAGCAGCCAAGGGGTAGGAGAGACCCAGTACTTC.

The V and J genes are TRBV7-9 and TRBJ1-1; 8 positions agree with TRBD1. After removal of 5 bases from V and 0 bases from J, the junction contained 2 bases not matched to a gene. Looked up from germline, CDR1 is SEHNR and CDR2 is FQNEAQ (reference sequence). The CDR3 runs to 14 residues. CDR3 region: CASSKGQVNTEAFF. CDR3 DNA sequence: TGTGCCAGCAGCAAGGGACAGGTGAACACTGAAGCTTTCTTT. The full variable domain, in which reference TRBV7-9 and TRBJ1-1 provide the parts outside the CDR3, is DTGVSQNPRHKITKRGQNVTFRCDPISEHNRLYWYRQTLGQGPEFLTYFQNEAQLEKSRLLSDRFSAERPKGSFSTLEIQRTEQGDSAMYLCASSKGQVNTEAFFGQGTRLTVV.

The chain combines TRBV5-8 with TRBJ1-4; possible D gene TRBD1, 6 bases. Trimming stripped 2 bases from V and 8 bases from J, with 13 bases between. Germline values: CDR1 SGHTS, CDR2 YDEGEE. The CDR3 sequence is 14 residues long. Here the CDR3 reads CASSFRGLGEKLFF. The DNA of the CDR3 is TGTGCCAGCAGCTTCAGGGGATTAGGCGAAAAACTGTTTTTT.

V is TRBV7-2 and J is TRBJ2-7; D possibly corresponds to TRBD2 (6 bases). The CDR3 is made up of 14 amino acids. Germline CDR1 reads SGHTA; CDR2 reads FQGNSA. Trimming cost V 5 bases and J 3 bases, with 14 bases left between them. In nucleotides, the CDR3 is TGTGCCAGCAGCCTCCGGCCGGGACTCTACGAGCAGTACTTC. This encodes CASSLRPGLYEQYF.

The chain has TRBV6-4 and TRBJ2-3, with 10 nucleotides matching TRBD2. This CDR3 comprises 16 residues. With 5 bases clipped from V and 2 bases from J, the junction kept 7 bases outside the gene matches. Germline V CDR1 and CDR2: MRHNA, SNTAGT. The CDR3 protein is CASSQTSGAPTDTQYF. The CDR3 DNA reads as TGTGCCAGCAGTCAAACTAGCGGGGCCCCCACAGATACGCAGTATTTT.

This rearrangement joins TRBV6-5 to TRBJ1-1; 7 positions agree with TRBD1. The CDR3 contains 14 residues. Trimming at V came to 3 bases and at J to 4 bases, leaving 5 bases not matched to a gene. The germline gives CDR1 MNHEY, CDR2 SVGAGI. Here the CDR3 reads CASSYIQGSTEAFF. CDR3 in DNA: TGTGCCAGCAGTTATATACAGGGGAGCACTGAAGCTTTCTTT.

This chain joins TRBV29-1 and TRBJ2-7, with 9 bases matching TRBD2. Germline CDR1 reads SQVTM; CDR2 reads ANQGSEA. The CDR3 is made up of 13 amino acids. The junction had 11 bases not matched to a gene; V was cut back by 8 bases and J by 6 bases. The CDR3 loop is CSIRREGPGEQYF. DNA for the CDR3: TGCAGCATTCGGCGGGAGGGCCCGGGCGAGCAGTACTTC.

The chain carries TRBV7-2 and TRBJ2-7, with a possible D match to TRBD2 (7 bases). The germline V gene has CDR1 SGHTA and CDR2 FQGNSA. The CDR3 has 18 amino acids. Trimming cost V 6 bases and J 3 bases, with 27 bases left between them. Here the CDR3 DNA reads TGTGCCAGCAGTCCCATACTTAAGGGGGAGGGCTTATTCTACGAGCAGTACTTC. The encoded protein is CASSPILKGEGLFYEQYF. Full variable domain (missing parts from reference TRBV7-2 and TRBJ2-7): GAGVSQSPSNKVTEKGKDVELRCDPISGHTALYWYRQSLGQGLEFLIYFQGNSAPDKSGLPSDRFSAERTGGSVSTLTIQRTQQEDSAVYLCASSPILKGEGLFYEQYFGPGTRLTVT.

The chain employs TRBV5-1 and TRBJ2-3; D is uncertain. V dropped 2 bases and J dropped 2 bases, with 6 bases sitting between them. The CDR3 covers 13 residues. CDR1 and CDR2 from the germline V gene are SGHRS and YFSETQ. CDR3 DNA: TGCGCCAGCAGCTTACAGATCACAGATACGCAGTATTTT. As protein: CASSLQITDTQYF.

The chain uses TRBV7-9 and TRBJ2-1; the match to TRBD2 covers 10 bases. The CDR3 length is 18 residues. Unmatched junction bases numbered 9, after V lost 0 bases and J lost 4 bases. CDR1 is SEHNR, CDR2 FQNEAQ, per germline (reference sequence). The CDR3 region has the DNA TGTGCCAGCAGCTTAGCGTTAGGACTAGCGGAAATATACAATGAGCAGTTCTTC. Encoded protein: CASSLALGLAEIYNEQFF.